This TCR beta chain derives from a study of vaccination and CD4 T cells after COVID-19. On the study more broadly: A median of approximately 100 days (range 35 to 161) separated diagnosis from post-COVID sampling. Ranging from 14 to 241, the interval between dose two and post-vaccine sampling had a median of approximately 70 days.

The CDR3 loop spans 14 amino acids. V was clipped by 6 bases and J by 0 bases, with 12 bases between them. Germline CDR1 reads DFQATT; CDR2 reads SNEGSKA (reference sequence). Notes on this clonotype: The antigen is not known.

Sequencing of the DNA from cultured CD4+ T cells was carried out with the Oncomine TCR Beta short-read assay. TCRdb re-derived calls from the PCR reads in MiXCR, one entry per CDR3 protein. The table includes 8,000 to 9,000 distinct CDR3 sequences, around 70% detected once. As for treatment: approximately 10-day PBMC culture with coronavirus spike peptide pools or control peptides (ViraFEST assay). The sequencing sample was made of CD4+ T cells from blood, cultured in vitro. The rearrangement uses TRBV20-1 and TRBJ1-3; D not certain. The receptor comes from a human donor who had recovered from COVID-19. The CDR3 loop is CSATSPGSGNTIYF. The DNA of the CDR3 is TGCAGTGCAACCTCGCCGGGCTCTGGAAACACCATATATTTT.